Below, 7 T cell receptor beta chains from the same sample are listed, as sequenced in a study of identical twins listed by TCRdb under 2016. The method was 5' RACE. The sequencing machine was an Illumina HiSeq 2000. In-frame beta chains were kept once TCRdb had trimmed the public reads at Q25 with fastp and called clones with MiXCR. A single entry per CDR3 protein holds the most common genes and DNA from its merged rows. The sample table records over 600,000 distinct CDR3 sequences; over 20% of these occur just once. The ten largest clones take up around 4.5% of the sample. These data were also reused for a study on T cells expressing NK-cell markers.

Sequencing was carried out using PBMCs. The receptors here all came from a woman aged 18-30 years in good health.

This chain uses TRBV5-4 with TRBJ2-2; D might be TRBD2 (5 bases). This CDR3 is 16 amino acids long. Trimming took 3 bases from V and 3 from J, leaving 15 bases between them. The germline V gene has CDR1 SGHNT and CDR2 YYREEE (reference sequence). In nucleotides, the CDR3 is TGTGCCAGCAGCTCGGGGTTCGGGGTCGACACCGGGGAGCTGTTTTTT. It specifies CASSSGFGVDTGELFF.

This clonotype came up a few times. This chain connects TRBV11-2 to TRBJ2-3, with a weak D call TRBD2 (6 bases). With 7 bases removed from V and 3 bases from J, the gap between germline ends came to 20 bases. The germline V gene encodes CDR1 SGHAT and CDR2 FQNNGV. This CDR3 has 16 residues. The CDR3 reads CASTLYTGTLTDTQYF. As DNA, the CDR3 is TGTGCCAGCACCCTTTATACCGGGACTTTGACAGATACGCAGTATTTT.

The chain links TRBV12-3 or TRBV12-4 to TRBJ2-7; 12 bases align to TRBD2. Losses at the gene ends were 3 bases for V and 7 bases for J; bases not matched to a gene: 4. This CDR3 region has 14 residues. CDR3 sequence (DNA): TGTGCCAGCAGTTTCAGGCTAGCGGGAGGGGAGCAGTACTTC. As protein: CASSFRLAGGEQYF.

This clonotype came up a few times. The chain has TRBV11-1 and TRBJ2-2; D not certain. The CDR3 is made up of 18 amino acids. V lost 5 bases and J lost 0, with 19 bases in between. Per germline, CDR1 SGHAT and CDR2 FQDESV (reference sequence). The DNA for the CDR3 is TGTGCCAGCAGCCCTTTCCTGGAAGCAGGATCGAACACCGGGGAGCTGTTTTTT. Amino acids: CASSPFLEAGSNTGELFF.

The V call is TRBV10-3, the J call TRBJ2-1; 9 nucleotides line up with TRBD1. CDR3 length equals 14 residues. Germline CDR1 reads ENHRY; CDR2 reads SYGVKD. J was trimmed by 10 bases and V by 6 bases; bases with no gene match: 10. The CDR3 reads CAISAGQGLGEQFF. The CDR3 nucleotides read TGTGCCATCAGCGCGGGACAGGGACTTGGGGAGCAGTTCTTC.

This chain uses TRBV20-1 with TRBJ2-7; D is undetermined. CDR1 and CDR2 from the germline V gene are DFQATT and SNEGSKA (reference sequence). The CDR3 covers 15 residues. The V gene lost 4 bases and the J gene lost 0 bases, with 16 bases spanning the gap. CDR3 DNA: TGCAGTGCTATTTTCCCGATGCGCAGCTCCTACGAGCAGTACTTC. Amino acid sequence: CSAIFPMRSSYEQYF.

The gene calls are TRBV7-2 and TRBJ2-3; D unresolved. CDR1 and CDR2 from the germline V gene are SGHTA and FQGNSA. Trimming pared 5 bases from V and 0 bases from J, leaving 9 bases between. This CDR3 spans 14 amino acids. The DNA for the CDR3 is TGTGCCAGCAGCGAATGGGCTAGCACAGATACGCAGTATTTT. Translation: CASSEWASTDTQYF.